The rows below give T cell receptor beta chains drawn from one sample of a study of low-dose radiotherapy and immunotherapy resistance in tumors. MiXCR, applied by TCRdb to the reads, yields one record per CDR3 protein. The sample has around 57,000 distinct CDR3 sequences, 33% seen once. The source was PBMCs, collected after low-dose radiotherapy plus immunotherapy. These receptors came from a male donor with rectosigmoid adenocarcinoma. The CDR3 runs from the conserved cysteine through the conserved F or W. Fields, in order: V gene, CDR3 protein.

TRBV2	CASATSGNTIYF
TRBV12-3/TRBV12-4	CASSLVGVNNSPLHF
TRBV28	CASSSGSQPQHF
TRBV5-6	CASNFGRRETQYF
TRBV3-1	CASSHGTSGLNPYNEQFF
TRBV29-1	CSVEVVADEQFF
TRBV4-1	CASSQGWRGLSTDTQYF
TRBV12-3/TRBV12-4	CASTLGGDTQYF
TRBV6-2/TRBV6-3	CASSPRTGRSYNEQFF
TRBV7-6	CASSVHRGLGGELFF
TRBV28	CASSLMLISNQPQHF
TRBV13	CASSPRLAGATRGAYNEQFF
TRBV6-6	CASSEILPSSYEQYF
TRBV29-1	CSVEGVVGSAGGYNEQFF
TRBV30	CAWSVQPGGTQYF
TRBV3-1	CASRSTPGLLSEQYF
TRBV5-4	CASSLGPSGMFSGELFF
TRBV28	CASKAQTSGRGNRYEQYF
TRBV4-2	CASSQVWGQNYEQYF
TRBV11-2	CASSLEGGGARETQYF
TRBV7-2	CASSYGGSYEQYF
TRBV20-1	CRTSPDSYNEQFF
TRBV20-1	CSATPGTSVSIQYF
TRBV18	CASSPSNGAEQYF
TRBV29-1	CSVTRLAGDNEQFF
TRBV28	CASSLSDTSGPETQYF
TRBV10-2	CASSAWDGATGELFF
TRBV4-1	CASTNQTSMYLCASSFRGYNEQFF
TRBV20-1	CSASSGSPPYEQYF
TRBV10-3	CAISESPGLAGGGTGELFF
TRBV7-8	CASSPLIKRGGSQETQYF
TRBV27	CASCLGYSEQFF
TRBV7-6	CASSYQGRGALYNEQFF
TRBV20-1	CSARESGRNSLNEQFF
TRBV11-3	CASSLERDTSTDTQYF
TRBV28	CASSLQGSDRTLAKNIQYF
TRBV5-5	CASSSPGQGAKEQYF
TRBV10-3	CAIRGAPDYGYTF
TRBV7-9	CASSPHRIASPLHF
TRBV6-2/TRBV6-3	CASSYSKQVSYEQYF
TRBV6-8	CASSTRQEAFF
TRBV9	CASSGLTPSTDTQYF
TRBV20-1	CSSPQWPYEQYF
TRBV28	CASKRAGGNEQFF
TRBV6-2/TRBV6-3	CASTNRPTLNTGELFF
TRBV6-6	CASSELTGTYNEQFF
TRBV28	CASSLVGAAYEQYF
TRBV19	CASSIGGANSYNEQFF
TRBV7-9	CASSSRQGRINEQFF
TRBV5-1	CASSSSSGLGVEQYF
TRBV12-3/TRBV12-4	CASSLPSTGNTEAFF
TRBV7-2	CASSQDIIVRGDNNEQFF
TRBV9	CASSRRGGNADTQYF
TRBV2	CASSEVSLYEQFF
TRBV27	CASSLGRPLTDTQYF
TRBV28	CASSFSYGGNTGELFF
TRBV12-2	CASRSDSSCGQPQHF
TRBV20-1	CSAPGTGNYYEQYF